Each of the 20 T cell receptor beta chains below was sequenced from the same sample in a study of blood T cells in healthy people across ages. A sample-barcoded 5' primer and a J-beta primer mix were used in a second PCR of roughly 7 to 11 cycles. TCRdb reprocessed the 5' RACE reads with MiXCR, giving one entry per CDR3 protein. The table records hundreds of thousands of distinct CDR3 sequences, more than 45% of them present only once. Sequenced input: blood. Receptors originate from an elderly woman in good health.

V gene TRBV20-1 combines with J gene TRBJ1-2, with 7 bases lining up with TRBD1. Germline trimming cut 6 bases from V and 4 bases from J; bases unmatched to any gene: 8. This CDR3 has 13 residues. Germline CDR1 is DFQATT and CDR2 is SNEGSKA (reference sequence). The CDR3: CSAETGLGYGYTF. CDR3 DNA sequence: TGCAGTGCGGAGACAGGGTTGGGCTATGGCTACACCTTC.

At least ten counts were recorded for this clonotype. This chain links TRBV7-2 with TRBJ2-3; TRBD1 agrees at 8 bases. The germline CDR1 and CDR2 sequences are SGHTA and FQGNSA. Unmatched junction bases numbered 4, after V lost 2 bases and J lost 0 bases. The CDR3 loop spans 16 amino acids. This chain's CDR3 is CASSLNGQGSTDTQYF. The DNA of the CDR3 is TGTGCCAGCAGCTTAAACGGACAGGGTAGCACAGATACGCAGTATTTT.

This clonotype was recorded a few times. The genes are TRBV20-1 and TRBJ2-7; possible D gene TRBD1, 5 bases. The CDR3 runs to 13 residues. V gave up 6 bases and J gave up 2 bases, with 14 bases separating them. Germline assignment: CDR1 DFQATT and CDR2 SNEGSKA (reference sequence). The CDR3: CSAPDIPAYEQYF. The CDR3 nucleotides are TGCAGTGCCCCGGACATACCAGCCTACGAGCAGTACTTC.

This clonotype has a count of ten or more. The V gene is TRBV14, the J gene TRBJ1-5; D is unclear. This CDR3 has 14 amino acids. The V end was cut by 1 base, the J end by 6 bases, with 10 bases between. CDR1 is SGHDN, CDR2 FVKESK, per germline. Here the CDR3 DNA reads TGTGCCAGCAGCCAAGTAGTGAATGGTCAGCCCCAGCATTTT. It is translated as CASSQVVNGQPQHF.

This clonotype was counted at least ten times. The genes are TRBV2 and TRBJ2-1; D may be TRBD2 (6 bases). Deletions cut 5 bases from V and 6 bases from J, with 14 bases between. Germline CDR1 SNHLY, CDR2 FYNNEI. The CDR3 is 14 amino acids. The CDR3 spells CASSPHRGTNEQFF. The DNA of the CDR3 is TGTGCCAGCAGTCCCCATCGGGGGACCAATGAGCAGTTCTTC.

The V call is TRBV6-6, the J call TRBJ2-7; D might be TRBD2 (6 bases). The germline gives CDR1 MNHNY, CDR2 SVGAGI (reference sequence). The length of the CDR3 is 12 residues. Trimming took 2 bases from V and 6 from J, leaving 8 bases between them. CDR3 nucleotides: TGTGCCAGCAGTTACCCGGGGGTCGAGCAGTACTTC. This codes for CASSYPGVEQYF.

V is TRBV20-1 and J is TRBJ2-5; TRBD2 aligns across 10 bases. The end of the DNA aligns better with TRBJ2-7, so the J call may be wrong. The CDR3 is 15 amino acids. Germline values: CDR1 DFQATT, CDR2 SNEGSKA (reference sequence). DNA of the CDR3: TGCAGTGCTAGAAGCGCTAGCGGGAGACCCTACGAGCAGTACTTC. Protein sequence: CSARSASGRPYEQYF.

The V gene is TRBV29-1, the J gene TRBJ1-4; 9 nucleotides align to TRBD1. CDR3 size: 14 residues. V lost 6 bases, J lost 6 bases, and 8 bases stayed unmatched. Germline-derived CDR1 and CDR2 are SQVTM and ANQGSEA. The CDR3 here is CSVSHRGRDEKLFF. In DNA form, the CDR3 reads TGCAGCGTATCGCACAGGGGGCGCGATGAAAAACTGTTTTTT.

The chain is built from TRBV4-2 and TRBJ1-2, with D possibly being TRBD1 (5 bases). Germline V gene lookup returns CDR1 LGHNA and CDR2 YNFKEQ. The CDR3 has 15 residues. The V end was cut by 2 bases, the J end by 6 bases, with 16 bases between. CDR3 bases: TGTGCCAGCAGCCAAAAATTCGGCAGGGAGGATGGCTACACCTTC. It yields the protein CASSQKFGREDGYTF.

The chain couples TRBV20-1 to TRBJ1-5, with a tentative D call TRBD1 (6 bases). CDR1 and CDR2 from the germline V gene are DFQATT and SNEGSKA (reference sequence). The CDR3 runs 14 residues. The V and J ends lost 6 bases and 4 bases respectively, with 16 bases between them. DNA of the CDR3: TGCAGTGCGAGGGGGGCAGGCTATAATCAGCCCCAGCATTTT. Protein sequence: CSARGAGYNQPQHF.

The chain links TRBV6-1 to TRBJ2-3, with TRBD2 as a possible D gene (5 bases). Germline V CDR1 and CDR2: MNHNS, SASEGT. This CDR3 has 15 amino acids. Between the trimmed V and J ends, which lost 3 bases and 3 bases, there was a span of 13 bases. The CDR3 DNA is TGTGCCAGCAGTGAGATCAGCGGTGGGACAGATACGCAGTATTTT. Translation gives CASSEISGGTDTQYF.

This clonotype came up once. V is TRBV18 and J is TRBJ1-1; 9 bases map to TRBD1. Losses at the gene ends were 0 bases for V and 3 bases for J; bases not matched to a gene: 8. There are 17 residues in the CDR3. Germline V gene sequence: CDR1 KGHSH, CDR2 LQKENI. CDR3 DNA sequence: TGTGCCAGCTCACCACCGGGACAGGGTTTTGGGGACACTGAAGCTTTCTTT. It yields the protein CASSPPGQGFGDTEAFF. Variable domain in full (rest from reference TRBV18 and TRBJ1-1): NAGVMQNPRHLVRRRGQEARLRCSPMKGHSHVYWYRQLPEEGLKFMVYLQKENIIDESGMPKERFSAEFPKEGPSILRIQQVVRGDSAAYFCASSPPGQGFGDTEAFFGQGTRLTVV.

The rearrangement uses TRBV5-1 and TRBJ2-5; D is unclear. Judging by the DNA end, TRBJ2-7 fits better; the J call may be wrong. The CDR3 is 14 amino acids. CDR1 SGHRS and CDR2 YFSETQ come from the germline V gene. The CDR3 bases are TGCGCCAGCAGCACCACCACAGCCTTCTACGAGCAGTACTTC. Protein sequence: CASSTTTAFYEQYF.

Worth noting for this clonotype: This may stem from a read error, because a much larger clone lies one nucleotide away. The V gene is TRBV4-2, the J gene TRBJ2-6, with a weak D call TRBD1 (5 bases). Germline V gives CDR1 LGHNA, CDR2 YNFKEQ. V lost 4 bases and J lost 0, with 16 bases in between. CDR3 size: 18 residues. The CDR3 is CASSRGRARFSGANVLTF. The CDR3 DNA is TGTGCCAGCAGCCGTGGCAGGGCCCGGTTCTCTGGGGCCAACGTCCTGACTTTC.

The table lists this clonotype with many counts. This rearrangement joins TRBV7-3 to TRBJ2-1; 10 bases agree with TRBD2. V shed 5 bases and J 4 bases; nucleotides not matched to a gene: 11. The CDR3 runs 17 residues. Germline assignment: CDR1 SGHTA and CDR2 FQGTGA. DNA of the CDR3: TGTGCCAGCAGCACCTTACTAGCAGCGGGGGGGTACAATGAGCAGTTCTTC. Residues: CASSTLLAAGGYNEQFF.

This clonotype has more than one count but fewer than ten. Its ends do not fully match the called genes, so a read error is possible. This chain connects TRBV12-3 or TRBV12-4 to TRBJ1-5; D remains unclear. This CDR3 is built from 13 residues. CDR3: CASSLALNQSQHF. CDR3 nucleotides: TGTGCCAGCAGTTTAGCGCTTAATCAGTCCCAGCATTTT.

This clonotype was detected only a few times. The chain links TRBV27 to TRBJ1-6; possible D gene TRBD1, 6 bases. Trimming cost V 5 bases and J 5 bases, with 16 bases left between them. The CDR3 runs 16 residues. Germline CDR1 and CDR2: MNHEY and SMNVEV (reference sequence). This chain's CDR3 is CASSTPGGAHNSPLHF. The DNA of the CDR3 is TGTGCCAGCAGTACCCCGGGGGGGGCACATAATTCACCCCTCCACTTT.

The chain combines TRBV11-2 with TRBJ1-6, with 8 positions matching TRBD1. CDR1 and CDR2 from the germline V gene are SGHAT and FQNNGV. The CDR3 sequence is 16 residues long. V shed 3 bases, J shed 7 bases, and the junction held 8 bases outside the gene matches. DNA for the CDR3: TGTGCCAGCAGCTTCGTCGAGCGGACAGGGAATTCACCCCTCCACTTT. This codes for CASSFVERTGNSPLHF.

This chain uses TRBV7-2 with TRBJ2-3; 8 bases map to TRBD2. Looked up from germline, CDR1 is SGHTA and CDR2 is FQGNSA. The CDR3 covers 15 residues. The junction had 6 bases not matched to a gene; V was cut back by 1 base and J by 6 bases. DNA for the CDR3: TGTGCCAGCAGCTTAGACGGGGGGGAAATGGATACGCAGTATTTT. It yields the protein CASSLDGGEMDTQYF.

This sequence joins TRBV5-1 and TRBJ2-3; TRBD2 agrees at 11 bases. Germline loops: CDR1 SGHRS, CDR2 YFSETQ. The V gene end was trimmed by 3 bases and the J gene end by 8 bases; junction bases not matched to a gene: 11. This CDR3 comprises 16 residues. The CDR3 reads CASSSSLAGGSGTQYF. The CDR3, as DNA: TGCGCCAGCAGCTCCTCTCTAGCGGGAGGATCAGGTACGCAGTATTTT.